Below are 19 T cell receptor beta chains sequenced from a single sample in a study of shared T cell receptors in the human thymus. Profiled with immunoSEQ multiplex PCR; TCRdb holds only in-frame clones, not every one. The data show some 700,000 clones, more than 75% seen once. This sample was shared with a second study, whose subject was human thymus T cells.

The sequencing sample was made of thymocytes. The receptor source for this set is a boy under two years old with a congenital heart defect.

This chain joins TRBV5-6 and TRBJ2-1; 7 bases line up with TRBD1. V lost 6 bases to trimming and J lost 1 base; unmatched junction nucleotides: 7. The CDR3 sequence is 15 residues long. The V gene's germline CDR1 is SGHDT and CDR2 YYEEEE. CDR3 DNA sequence: TGTGCCAGCACCGACAGGGCCCGATCCTACAATGAGCAGTTCTTC. Its protein is CASTDRARSYNEQFF.

The rearrangement uses TRBV19 and TRBJ2-1; D remains ambiguous. Deletions cut 4 bases from V and 7 bases from J, with 11 bases between. This CDR3 region has 13 residues. Germline loops: CDR1 LNHDA, CDR2 SQIVND (reference sequence). CDR3 sequence: CASSTVLTNEQFF. CDR3 DNA sequence: TGTGCCAGTAGTACAGTCTTGACAAATGAGCAGTTCTTC.

This chain joins TRBV5-6 and TRBJ2-5; TRBD2 matches at 10 bases. Germline-derived CDR1 and CDR2 are SGHDT and YYEEEE. This CDR3 has 14 residues. V was clipped by 0 bases and J by 11 bases; unmatched bases: 7. The CDR3 here is CASSLASGSTKQYF. The CDR3 DNA is TGTGCCAGCAGCTTGGCTAGCGGGAGTACCAAGCAGTACTTC.

This chain's CDR3 is CASSLDLASKTEAFF. The CDR3 region has the DNA TGTGCCAGCAGCTTAGATCTAGCCTCTAAGACTGAAGCTTTCTTT. This chain links TRBV11-2 with TRBJ1-1, with D unclear. The V gene lost 0 bases and the J gene lost 5 bases, with 13 bases spanning the gap. There are 15 residues in the CDR3. Germline V CDR1 and CDR2: SGHAT, FQNNGV. The whole variable domain, filled in from reference TRBV11-2 and TRBJ1-1, reads EAGVAQSPRYKIIEKRQSVAFWCNPISGHATLYWYQQILGQGPKLLIQFQNNGVVDDSQLPKDRFSAERLKGVDSTLKIQPAKLEDSAVYLCASSLDLASKTEAFFGQGTRLTVV.

The V call is TRBV6-5, the J call TRBJ2-2; no clear D gene. V lost 4 bases, J lost 4 bases, and 13 bases lay in between. The CDR3 length is 15 residues. Germline lookup yields CDR1 MNHEY and CDR2 SVGAGI. CDR3 residues: CASSFGDNLTGELFF. The DNA for the CDR3 is TGTGCCAGCAGTTTTGGTGACAACCTCACCGGGGAGCTGTTTTTT.

This clone has a single count. The chain uses TRBV5-1 and TRBJ2-2; 8 bases match TRBD2. The CDR3 sequence is 17 residues long. The junction had 14 bases not matched to a gene; V was cut back by 3 bases and J by 7 bases. Germline-derived CDR1 and CDR2 are SGHRS and YFSETQ. CDR3 region: CASSSPERGTLGGELFF. CDR3 coding DNA: TGCGCCAGCAGCTCCCCGGAGCGGGGGACCTTGGGCGGGGAGCTGTTTTTT.

CDR3 in amino acids: CASSLRRSGIAGGKTYEQYF. Written as DNA, the CDR3 is TGTGCCAGCAGCCTTAGAAGGTCCGGGATAGCGGGAGGGAAAACCTACGAGCAGTACTTC. The genes are TRBV4-2 and TRBJ2-7, with 11 bases lining up with TRBD2. This CDR3 is 20 amino acids long. V dropped 4 bases and J dropped 2; count of bases not matched to a gene: 19. The germline V gene encodes CDR1 LGHNA and CDR2 YNFKEQ.

The CDR3 DNA follows: TGCGCCAGCAGCCAAGACCCAGACAGTTCCTACAATGAGCAGTTCTTC. It is translated as CASSQDPDSSYNEQFF. The chain has TRBV4-3 and TRBJ2-1; weak D call: TRBD1 (5 bases). The CDR3 totals 16 residues. Trimming cost V 0 bases and J 1 base, with 10 bases left between them. Germline V gene sequence: CDR1 LGHNA, CDR2 YSLEER.

V and J are TRBV27 and TRBJ2-5; 16 bases are shared with TRBD2. This CDR3 contains 18 residues. V lost 0 bases, J lost 4 bases, and 5 bases stayed unmatched. Germline assignment: CDR1 MNHEY and CDR2 SMNVEV (reference sequence). CDR3 DNA sequence: TGTGCCAGCAGTTTATCCGGGACTAGCGGGAGGGCCGGAGAGACCCAGTACTTC. Its protein is CASSLSGTSGRAGETQYF.

This sequence joins TRBV2 and TRBJ2-1, with 9 bases matching TRBD2. Germline-derived CDR1 and CDR2 are SNHLY and FYNNEI. V shed 6 bases and J 9 bases; nucleotides not matched to a gene: 12. The CDR3 is made up of 15 amino acids. The CDR3 nucleotides are TGTGCCAGCAGCGTCGCGGGAGGGCCAGAAGGTGAGCAGTTCTTC. Translation: CASSVAGGPEGEQFF.

The chain joins TRBV4-1 to TRBJ1-3; 8 bases are shared with TRBD1. This CDR3 comprises 17 residues. The V gene end was trimmed by 8 bases and the J gene end by 0 bases; junction bases not matched to a gene: 12. Germline V gives CDR1 MGHRA, CDR2 YSYEKL. The CDR3 sequence: CASGERTGLPSGNTIYF. The CDR3 DNA follows: TGCGCCAGCGGGGAGAGGACAGGGCTCCCCTCTGGAAACACCATATATTTT.

The chain employs TRBV2 and TRBJ2-2, with TRBD2 matching over 10 bases. The CDR3 is 18 residues long. Germline trimming cut 1 base from V and 0 bases from J; bases unmatched to any gene: 5. Germline CDR1 reads SNHLY; CDR2 reads FYNNEI. CDR3 protein: CASSEGLAGAANTGELFF. DNA for the CDR3: TGTGCCAGCAGTGAAGGGCTAGCGGGAGCCGCGAACACCGGGGAGCTGTTTTTT.

This clone is a singleton in its sample. This chain links TRBV4-1 with TRBJ2-6; no clear D gene. Trimming removed 0 bases from V and 0 bases from J, with 6 bases in between. The CDR3 spans 16 residues. Germline CDR1 MGHRA, CDR2 YSYEKL. CDR3 in DNA: TGCGCCAGCAGCCAAGAGTGCGTCTCTGGGGCCAACGTCCTGACTTTC. It is translated as CASSQECVSGANVLTF.

CDR3 sequence: CASSQYASDRVLPVAFF. CDR3 DNA sequence: TGCGCCAGCAGTCAATACGCCTCGGACAGGGTACTACCTGTTGCTTTCTTT. This chain connects TRBV23-1 to TRBJ1-1; TRBD1 matches 8 bases. TRBV23-1 is an ORF, with its function uncertain. The CDR3 runs 17 residues. V gave up 1 base and J gave up 11 bases; unmatched junction bases: 18.

This rearrangement joins TRBV18 to TRBJ2-7, with 10 nucleotides matching TRBD2. Germline values: CDR1 KGHSH, CDR2 LQKENI. This CDR3 comprises 14 residues. V lost 6 bases to trimming and J lost 6 bases; unmatched junction nucleotides: 8. This chain's CDR3 is CASSPQAGGPEQYF. The CDR3 DNA reads as TGTGCCAGCTCCCCCCAAGCGGGAGGGCCCGAGCAGTACTTC.

CDR3 sequence: CASSQGRNETGGGNTIYF. CDR3 nucleotide sequence: TGCGCCAGCAGCCAAGGACGGAATGAGACAGGGGGTGGAAACACCATATATTTT. V usage is TRBV4-3 and J usage is TRBJ1-3, with 9 bases that match TRBD1. From germline, CDR1 is LGHNA and CDR2 YSLEER. The V and J ends lost 1 base and 3 bases, in that order; junction bases with no gene match: 10. The CDR3 is made up of 18 amino acids.

The V and J genes are TRBV15 and TRBJ2-5; D gene unclear. V was trimmed by 3 bases and J by 3 bases, leaving 11 bases between them. The CDR3 totals 14 residues. Germline loops: CDR1 LNHNV, CDR2 YYDKDF (reference sequence). As DNA, the CDR3 is TGTGCCACCAGCAGGGAGATGCACGAAGAGACCCAGTACTTC. It is translated as CATSREMHEETQYF.

This chain joins TRBV7-3 and TRBJ2-7; tentatively, D is TRBD1 (6 bases). Germline assignment: CDR1 SGHTA and CDR2 FQGTGA. The CDR3 is 13 residues long. Trimming shortened V by 6 bases and J by 3 bases, and 12 bases separated the two germline ends. In DNA, the CDR3 is TGTGCCAGCAGTCCAGGGGCTGGCTACGAGCAGTACTTC. This translates into CASSPGAGYEQYF.

This clone was detected only once. V usage is TRBV5-5 and J usage is TRBJ2-4; 8 bases agree with TRBD1. From germline, CDR1 is SGHKS and CDR2 YYEKEE (reference sequence). The trim removed 0 bases at V and 0 bases at J, leaving 5 bases unmatched. The CDR3 loop spans 17 amino acids. CDR3 residues: CASSLGGQDLAKNIQYF. DNA for the CDR3: TGTGCCAGCAGCTTGGGGGGACAGGATCTAGCCAAAAACATTCAGTACTTC.